The 25 T cell receptor beta chains listed next were all sequenced from one sample in a study of control samples from healthy donors and cancer patients (dated by TCRdb to 2018 to 2020). Libraries came from the immunoSEQ multiplex PCR assay. TCRdb limited this immuneACCESS table to in-frame rearrangements with V and J called. A share of clones is missing; checked studies link under half to unresolved V genes, and the rest is unexplained. The table for this sample lists 100,000 to 120,000 clones; approximately 80% of them were counted only once. Roughly 6.5% of the sample is in the top ten clones. Sequenced sample: blood. These TCRs come from a man aged 18 to 29 in good health.

This chain joins TRBV5-4 and TRBJ2-1; D perhaps matches TRBD1 (6 bases). V gave up 4 bases and J gave up 1 base, with 15 bases separating them. The CDR3 is 16 residues long. Germline V gene data show CDR1 as SGHNT and CDR2 as YYREEE (reference sequence). The CDR3 DNA follows: TGTGCCAGCAGCCGACGATCAGGACAGTCCTACAATGAGCAGTTCTTC. This translates into CASSRRSGQSYNEQFF.

This clone was detected once. The rearrangement uses TRBV7-9 and TRBJ1-2; D uncertain. V dropped 3 bases and J dropped 4 bases, with 9 bases sitting between them. The CDR3 runs to 13 residues. CDR1 is SEHNR and CDR2 is FQNEAQ in the germline V gene (reference sequence). CDR3 DNA: TGTGCCAGCAGCTTTGGACCGTTCTATGGCTACACCTTC. It is translated as CASSFGPFYGYTF.

The genes are TRBV4-2 and TRBJ1-1; TRBD1 is a possible D gene (6 bases). The germline V and J ends were trimmed by 0 bases and 4 bases, with 12 bases remaining between them. This CDR3 comprises 15 residues. Germline CDR1 reads LGHNA; CDR2 reads YNFKEQ. The DNA for the CDR3 is TGTGCCAGCAGCCAAGAGGCAGGGGCGGCCACTGAAGCTTTCTTT. Its protein is CASSQEAGAATEAFF.

The rearrangement joins TRBV30 to TRBJ1-3; D is possibly TRBD1 (6 bases). With 3 bases removed from V and 0 bases from J, the gap between germline ends came to 9 bases. The CDR3 spans 14 residues. The germline gives CDR1 GTSNPN, CDR2 SVGIG (reference sequence). This CDR3 reads CAWRDRTSGNTIYF. Written as DNA, the CDR3 is TGTGCCTGGAGAGACAGGACCTCTGGAAACACCATATATTTT.

This rearrangement joins TRBV11-3 to TRBJ2-2; weak D call: TRBD2 (6 bases). With 5 bases removed from V and 1 base from J, the gap between germline ends came to 14 bases. This CDR3 has 16 residues. Germline values: CDR1 SGHNT, CDR2 YENEEA. The CDR3 region has the DNA TGTGCCAGCAGCCCGGGGGTAGCAGGGAACACCGGGGAGCTGTTTTTT. Translation: CASSPGVAGNTGELFF.

The chain uses TRBV4-1 and TRBJ2-7, with D perhaps TRBD1 (6 bases). CDR1 is MGHRA, CDR2 YSYEKL, per germline. The CDR3 is 15 residues long. V was cut by 1 base and J by 3 bases, with 13 bases left in between. The CDR3 bases are TGCGCCAGCAGCCAAGTCCCAGGGGAATACTACGAGCAGTACGTC. This gives the protein CASSQVPGEYYEQYV.

The chain employs TRBV18 and TRBJ2-7, with D perhaps TRBD1 (5 bases). Trimming took off 6 bases at V and 2 bases at J, with 14 bases between the two ends. The germline V gene encodes CDR1 KGHSH and CDR2 LQKENI. CDR3 length equals 14 residues. The CDR3 coding sequence is TGTGCCAGCTCGCCCGGACAACGAGCCTACGAGCAGTACGTC. Encoded protein: CASSPGQRAYEQYV.

In DNA, the CDR3 is TGCGCCAGCACCCCCGGGACAGATTACAATGAGCAGTTCTTC. Translation gives CASTPGTDYNEQFF. The chain links TRBV5-1 to TRBJ2-1, with 7 bases fitting TRBD1. Germline V gives CDR1 SGHRS, CDR2 YFSETQ. Trimming cost V 6 bases and J 4 bases; bases outside gene matches: 7. The CDR3 has 14 amino acids.

CDR3 bases: TGTGCCAGCAGCTTAGAGGGGACAGGGGGTCAGCCCCAGCATTTT. It codes for CASSLEGTGGQPQHF. The V gene is TRBV7-2, the J gene TRBJ1-5; 11 bases fit TRBD1. Unmatched junction bases numbered 2, after V lost 1 base and J lost 6 bases. The CDR3 consists of 15 residues. The germline CDR1 and CDR2 sequences are SGHTA and FQGNSA. Together with reference TRBV7-2 and TRBJ1-5, the CDR3 gives the full variable domain: GAGVSQSPSNKVTEKGKDVELRCDPISGHTALYWYRQSLGQGLEFLIYFQGNSAPDKSGLPSDRFSAERTGGSVSTLTIQRTQQEDSAVYLCASSLEGTGGQPQHFGDGTRLSIL.

The rearrangement uses TRBV6-5 and TRBJ1-2, with 9 positions matching TRBD1. The trim removed 5 bases at V and 7 bases at J, leaving 8 bases unmatched. The CDR3 totals 14 residues. CDR1 is MNHEY and CDR2 is SVGAGI in the germline V gene. The CDR3 DNA is TGTGCCAGCAGTATAATACAGGGGGCTGGTGGCTACACCTTC. Translated: CASSIIQGAGGYTF.

The gene calls are TRBV29-1 and TRBJ1-2; D is uncertain. In germline, CDR1 is SQVTM, CDR2 ANQGSEA. The V end lost 7 bases, the J end lost 3 bases, and 9 bases lay between the germline ends. The CDR3 length is 11 residues. This CDR3 is CSAEGDYGYTF. The CDR3 region has the DNA TGCAGCGCCGAGGGAGACTATGGCTACACCTTC.

The chain couples TRBV3-1 (or the pseudogene TRBV3-2) to TRBJ2-7; TRBD1 matches at 10 bases. The CDR3 is 16 amino acids. Unmatched junction bases numbered 11, after V lost 5 bases and J lost 4 bases. Germline CDR1 is LGHDT and CDR2 is YNNKEL (reference sequence). In nucleotides, the CDR3 is TGTGCCAGCAGCAGGACAGGGGGAGGATTGGGGTACGAGCAGTACTTC. This encodes CASSRTGGGLGYEQYF.

This clone was counted once. The chain couples TRBV7-8 to TRBJ1-1, with TRBD1 matching 9 bases. With V trimmed by 1 base and J by 4 bases, 13 bases remained unmatched. This CDR3 contains 18 residues. Germline assignment: CDR1 SGHVS and CDR2 FQNEAQ. The CDR3 DNA follows: TGTGCCAGCAGCTTAGGGGCATGGGACAGGGTGAAAGTCACTGAAGCTTTCTTT. It specifies CASSLGAWDRVKVTEAFF.

The sample holds a few counts of this clone. The chain recombines TRBV19 with TRBJ2-3; TRBD2 aligns across 8 bases. The germline V gene has CDR1 LNHDA and CDR2 SQIVND (reference sequence). The CDR3 is 16 amino acids. J was trimmed by 4 bases and V by 1 base; bases with no gene match: 7. This CDR3 is CASSIGLGLAPDTQYF. For the CDR3, the DNA is TGTGCCAGTAGTATAGGGCTCGGACTAGCCCCAGATACGCAGTATTTT.

The gene calls are TRBV7-9 and TRBJ2-3; 14 bases are shared with TRBD2. Germline CDR1 is SEHNR and CDR2 is FQNEAQ (reference sequence). CDR3 length equals 17 residues. Losses at the gene ends were 5 bases for V and 8 bases for J; bases not matched to a gene: 12. The CDR3 nucleotides are TGTGCCAGCAGCGCATCAGGGACTAGCGGGGGAGGCGGTACGCAGTATTTT. It translates to CASSASGTSGGGGTQYF.

The genes are TRBV30 and TRBJ1-6, with D possibly matching TRBD1 (5 bases). There are 16 residues in the CDR3. Trimming left V 4 bases short and J 8 bases short, with 21 bases between. CDR1 is GTSNPN and CDR2 is SVGIG in the germline V gene (reference sequence). As DNA, the CDR3 is TGTGCCTGGACCACTTTACCTTCATGGGGGGATTCACCCCTCCACTTT. Amino acids: CAWTTLPSWGDSPLHF.

This clone appeared a few times. The sample holds other DNA sequences that translate to the same CDR3. The chain carries TRBV9 and TRBJ2-3; D not certain. The CDR3 spans 14 residues. V gave up 0 bases and J gave up 4 bases, with 9 bases separating them. Looked up from germline, CDR1 is SGDLS and CDR2 is YYNGEE. The CDR3 loop reads CASSVGVSADTQYF. In DNA form, the CDR3 reads TGTGCCAGCAGCGTAGGGGTGTCTGCAGATACGCAGTATTTT.

J is TRBJ2-1 and V is TRBV13; 7 nucleotides agree with TRBD2. The germline gives CDR1 PRHDT, CDR2 FYEKMQ (reference sequence). After removal of 3 bases from V and 4 bases from J, the junction contained 6 bases not matched to a gene. CDR3 length equals 15 residues. This chain's CDR3 is CASSFTGLNYNEQFF. CDR3 DNA: TGTGCCAGCAGCTTCACGGGACTAAATTACAATGAGCAGTTCTTC.

This clone was observed a few times. The chain employs TRBV10-3 and TRBJ2-3; D gene uncertain. This CDR3 has 12 amino acids. Germline loops: CDR1 ENHRY, CDR2 SYGVKD. Trimming took off 2 bases at V and 5 bases at J, with 5 bases between the two ends. The CDR3 sequence is CAISEEGDTQYF. Written as DNA, the CDR3 is TGTGCCATCAGTGAGGAAGGAGATACGCAGTATTTT.

This rearrangement joins TRBV19 to TRBJ1-3; D possibly corresponds to TRBD1 (6 bases). V was shortened by 6 bases and J by 0 bases, with 9 bases between the two germline ends. CDR3 size: 14 residues. Germline V gives CDR1 LNHDA, CDR2 SQIVND (reference sequence). In DNA form, the CDR3 reads TGTGCCAGTAGGAACAGGGACTCTGGAAACACCATATATTTT. It encodes CASRNRDSGNTIYF.

This chain connects TRBV11-2 to TRBJ1-2; D may be TRBD1 (5 bases). The CDR3 is made up of 15 amino acids. Germline CDR1 and CDR2: SGHAT and FQNNGV. Between the trimmed V and J ends, which lost 1 base and 5 bases, there was a span of 14 bases. CDR3 nucleotides: TGTGCCAGCAGCTTAGTAGGCGCGGGACCTTATGGCTACACCTTC. Amino acid sequence: CASSLVGAGPYGYTF.

The chain carries TRBV6-2 or TRBV6-3 and TRBJ2-3, with D possibly matching TRBD2 (6 bases). The CDR3 consists of 17 residues. Germline-derived CDR1 and CDR2 are MNHEY and SVGEGT. Trimming pared 0 bases from V and 0 bases from J, leaving 13 bases between. As DNA, the CDR3 is TGTGCCAGCAGTTACTCGACGGGAGAGCTTAGCACAGATACGCAGTATTTT. Residues: CASSYSTGELSTDTQYF.

The chain couples TRBV5-1 to TRBJ1-2, with D possibly TRBD1 on 5 matching bases. The CDR3 runs to 15 residues. The germline gives CDR1 SGHRS, CDR2 YFSETQ. With 0 bases removed from V and 5 bases from J, the gap between germline ends came to 14 bases. The DNA of the CDR3 is TGCGCCAGCAGCTTGGGTCTCGAGGGACTATATGGCTACACCTTC. This encodes CASSLGLEGLYGYTF.

The genes are TRBV11-2 and TRBJ1-3; 9 bases align to TRBD1. After removal of 4 bases from V and 0 bases from J, the junction contained 7 bases not matched to a gene. CDR1 SGHAT and CDR2 FQNNGV come from the germline V gene. The CDR3 consists of 17 residues. CDR3 DNA: TGTGCCAGCAGCTCCCGGGACAGGGCGACCTCTGGAAACACCATATATTTT. Translating gives CASSSRDRATSGNTIYF.

The V and J genes are TRBV9 and TRBJ1-3; no definite D call. The germline gives CDR1 SGDLS, CDR2 YYNGEE. The CDR3 extends over 16 amino acids. V was cut by 0 bases and J by 0 bases, with 10 bases left in between. The CDR3 here is CASSVDERRSGNTIYF. The DNA for the CDR3 is TGTGCCAGCAGCGTAGATGAACGCCGCTCTGGAAACACCATATATTTT.